A selection of T cell receptor beta chains follows, all from one sample in a study of radiation and T cells in renal cell carcinoma. Sequenced by immunoSEQ multiplex PCR; TCRdb stores in-frame clones only, minus some. The sample consists of 20,000 to 30,000 clones, 58% of them appearing once. The source material was tumor tissue, sampled from a patient whose treatment was nephrectomy without radiotherapy. The origin of the receptors is a man between 40 and 49 years old with renal cell carcinoma. The CDR3 runs from the conserved cysteine through the conserved F or W. The order of the fields is J gene, CDR3 length, clone size, D gene, V gene, CDR3 protein, CDR3 DNA. D genes are given only for firm matches. Not all rows give a size; the values are once, few, many and, for expanded clones, a class.

>TRBJ2-7|14|NA|TRBD2|TRBV19
CASSQAGESYEQYF
TGTGCCAGTAGCCAAGCGGGAGAGTCCTACGAGCAGTACTTC
>TRBJ2-5|15|NA|NA|TRBV19
CASSIRGGLRETQYF
TGTGCCAGTAGTATAAGGGGCGGACTACGAGAGACCCAGTACTTC
>TRBJ2-1|15|NA|NA|TRBV9
CASSVGESSYNEQFF
TGTGCCAGCAGCGTAGGAGAAAGCTCCTACAATGAGCAGTTCTTC
>TRBJ2-3|15|many|NA|TRBV7-9
CASSQLTSHGDTQYF
TGTGCCAGCAGTCAACTAACTAGTCATGGAGATACGCAGTATTTT
>TRBJ1-1|16|once|NA|TRBV7-9
CASSRSGDLTNTEAFF
TGTGCCAGCAGCCGCTCGGGGGATTTAACGAACACTGAAGCTTTCTTT
>TRBJ2-1|14|NA|TRBD2|TRBV7-6
CASSLGAGGHEQFF
TGTGCCAGCAGCTTAGGAGCGGGAGGGCACGAGCAGTTCTTC
>TRBJ2-3|15|NA|TRBD2|TRBV9
CASSRGGTSGDTQYF
TGTGCCAGTTCTCGTGGAGGGACTAGCGGGGATACGCAGTATTTT
>TRBJ1-5|15|NA|NA|TRBV6-1
CASRTTGTSNQPQHF
TGTGCCAGCAGGACCACAGGGACGAGCAATCAGCCCCAGCATTTT
>TRBJ2-3|14|few|NA|TRBV7-2
CASGSGRETDTQYF
TGTGCCAGCGGCTCGGGGAGAGAAACAGATACGCAGTATTTT
>TRBJ1-5|14|NA|NA|TRBV6-1
CASSEEEGGQPQHF
TGTGCCAGCAGTGAAGAAGAAGGAGGTCAGCCCCAGCATTTT
>TRBJ2-1|15|NA|TRBD2|TRBV19
CASSIGTSGFNEQFF
TGTGCCAGTAGTATCGGGACTAGCGGTTTCAATGAGCAGTTCTTC
>TRBJ2-1|13|NA|TRBD2|TRBV6-5
CASSSQAGGEQFF
TGTGCCAGCAGTTCACAAGCGGGGGGTGAGCAGTTCTTC
>TRBJ1-1|15|NA|NA|TRBV30
CAWSPFEGLDTEAFF
TGTGCCTGGAGTCCCTTCGAGGGTTTGGACACTGAAGCTTTCTTT
>TRBJ2-5|14|NA|NA|TRBV6-5
CASSYFRGEGTQYF
TGTGCCAGCAGTTACTTTAGGGGCGAAGGGACCCAGTACTTC
>TRBJ1-1|13|NA|NA|TRBV29-1
CSAFTGSGTEAFF
TGCAGCGCCTTCACAGGGAGCGGCACTGAAGCTTTCTTT
>TRBJ1-3|16|NA|NA|TRBV18
CASSPAQLGSGNTIYF
TGTGCCAGCTCACCAGCCCAGCTAGGCTCTGGAAACACCATATATTTT
>TRBJ1-2|13|NA|NA|TRBV5-1
CASSSDSFYGYTF
TGCGCCAGCAGTTCCGACAGTTTCTATGGCTACACCTTC
>TRBJ1-2|16|few|NA|TRBV27
CASRTNRATAHYGYTF
TGTGCCAGCAGGACCAACCGGGCCACGGCCCACTATGGCTACACCTTC
>TRBJ2-7|12|NA|NA|TRBV28
CASSPPGYEQYF
TGTGCCAGCAGTCCCCCAGGCTACGAGCAGTACTTC
>TRBJ1-4|13|few|TRBD1|TRBV11-2
CASQGTGQEKLFF
TGTGCCAGCCAGGGGACAGGGCAAGAAAAACTGTTTTTT
>TRBJ2-1|14|few|NA|TRBV7-9
CASSPGTSGDEQFF
TGTGCCAGCAGCCCTGGGACCTCGGGGGATGAGCAGTTCTTC
>TRBJ2-5|13|NA|NA|TRBV4-3
CASSQSQGETQYF
TGCGCCAGCAGCCAGTCCCAGGGGGAGACCCAGTACTTC
>TRBJ2-2|13|NA|NA|TRBV6-1
CASSEVGGGELFF
TGTGCCAGCAGTGAGGTTGGGGGCGGGGAGCTGTTTTTT
>TRBJ1-1|16|NA|NA|TRBV18
CASSPRVGGMNTEAFF
TGTGCCAGCTCACCAAGGGTAGGAGGAATGAACACTGAAGCTTTCTTT
>TRBJ1-1|15|once|NA|TRBV13
CASRQLTGKTTEAFF
TGTGCCAGCAGACAACTTACAGGGAAGACCACTGAAGCTTTCTTT
>TRBJ2-1|18|NA|NA|TRBV5-4
CASSPRGGATSSYNEQFF
TGTGCCAGCAGCCCCAGGGGGGGGGCAACCAGCTCCTACAATGAGCAGTTCTTC
>TRBJ1-5|16|NA|TRBD1|TRBV7-2
CASSPHGQVGDQPQHF
TGTGCCAGCAGCCCTCACGGACAGGTGGGGGATCAGCCCCAGCATTTT
>TRBJ1-1|14|NA|TRBD1|TRBV6-5
CASAGGGLNTEAFF
TGTGCCAGCGCTGGAGGGGGCTTGAACACTGAAGCTTTCTTT
>TRBJ1-5|16|NA|NA|TRBV7-2
CASSKTDGNSNQPQHF
TGTGCCAGCAGCAAAACGGACGGCAATAGCAATCAGCCCCAGCATTTT
>TRBJ2-3|14|NA|NA|TRBV29-1
CSVKTGGITDTQYF
TGCAGCGTTAAAACGGGCGGAATCACAGATACGCAGTATTTT
>TRBJ1-6|15|NA|NA|TRBV19
CASSKVRGNNSPLHF
TGTGCCAGTAGTAAAGTGCGGGGAAATAATTCACCCCTCCACTTT
>TRBJ1-2|16|NA|TRBD1|TRBV10-2
CASRSGQGRHFYGYTF
TGCGCCAGCAGATCGGGACAGGGTCGACACTTCTATGGCTACACCTTC